The 4 T cell receptor beta chains presented below share a single source sample, sequenced in a study of blood T cell repertoires in COVID-19. Some clones are missing from TCRdb's copy, which holds only in-frame ones; the method was immunoSEQ multiplex PCR. The table records 200,000 to 250,000 clones, more than 80% of them present only once. Sequenced material: PBMCs or T cells enriched from blood (not recorded which). The receptors were sampled from a woman in her thirties or forties with acute COVID-19.

The gene calls are TRBV12-3 or TRBV12-4 and TRBJ1-2, with 8 bases identical to TRBD1. The trim removed 5 bases at V and 8 bases at J, leaving 7 bases unmatched. The CDR3 length is 13 residues. This CDR3 is CASSQDRAVGYTF. CDR3 in DNA: TGTGCCAGCAGTCAGGACAGGGCGGTAGGCTACACCTTC.

J is TRBJ2-7 and V is TRBV4-3; 10 bases map to TRBD2. Germline CDR1 LGHNA, CDR2 YSLEER. The V and J ends lost 1 base and 4 bases, in that order; junction bases with no gene match: 10. The CDR3 has 17 residues. The CDR3 DNA sequence: TGCGCCAGCAGCCAAGGGGCTATAGCGGGGGGAAGGTACGAGCAGTACTTC. Translation: CASSQGAIAGGRYEQYF.

The J gene is TRBJ1-3, the V gene TRBV9; the match to TRBD1 covers 8 bases. CDR3 length equals 15 residues. V lost 3 bases and J lost 4; bases outside the gene matches: 6. Germline V gives CDR1 SGDLS, CDR2 YYNGEE. This CDR3 reads CASSATGDIGNTIYF. CDR3 nucleotides: TGTGCCAGCAGCGCGACAGGGGATATAGGAAACACCATATATTTT.

This chain connects TRBV6-5 to TRBJ2-2; the D is unclear. This CDR3 is 13 amino acids long. Germline loops: CDR1 MNHEY, CDR2 SVGAGI. V was cut by 6 bases and J by 1 base, with 6 bases left in between. The CDR3 nucleotides read TGTGCCAGCAGCCGACAGAACACCGGGGAGCTGTTTTTT. It codes for CASSRQNTGELFF.